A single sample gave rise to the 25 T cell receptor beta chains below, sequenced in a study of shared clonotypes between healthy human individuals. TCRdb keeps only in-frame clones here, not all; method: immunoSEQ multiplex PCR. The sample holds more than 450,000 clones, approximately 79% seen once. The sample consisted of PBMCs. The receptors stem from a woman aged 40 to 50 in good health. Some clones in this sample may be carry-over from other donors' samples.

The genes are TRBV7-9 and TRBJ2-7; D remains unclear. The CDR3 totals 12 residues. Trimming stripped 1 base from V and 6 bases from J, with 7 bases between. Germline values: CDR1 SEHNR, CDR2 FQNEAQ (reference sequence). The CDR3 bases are TGTGCCAGCAGCTTAGGTCCCCTCGAGCAGTACTTC. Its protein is CASSLGPLEQYF.

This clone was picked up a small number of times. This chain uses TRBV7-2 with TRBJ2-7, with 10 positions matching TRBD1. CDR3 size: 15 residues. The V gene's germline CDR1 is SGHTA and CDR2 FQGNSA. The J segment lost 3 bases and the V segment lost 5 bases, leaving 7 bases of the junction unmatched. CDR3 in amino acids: CASSPRRTGGYEQYF. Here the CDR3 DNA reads TGTGCCAGCAGCCCGCGCAGGACAGGGGGCTACGAGCAGTACTTC.

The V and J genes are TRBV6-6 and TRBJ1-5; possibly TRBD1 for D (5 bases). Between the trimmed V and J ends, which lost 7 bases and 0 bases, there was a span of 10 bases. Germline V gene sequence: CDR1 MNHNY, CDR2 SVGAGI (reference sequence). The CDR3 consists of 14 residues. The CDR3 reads CASTLGVSNQPQHF. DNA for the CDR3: TGTGCCAGCACCCTAGGGGTTAGCAATCAGCCCCAGCATTTT.

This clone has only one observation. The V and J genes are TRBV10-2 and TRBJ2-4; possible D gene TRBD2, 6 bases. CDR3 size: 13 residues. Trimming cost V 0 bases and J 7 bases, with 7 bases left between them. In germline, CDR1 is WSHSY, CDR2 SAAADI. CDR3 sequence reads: CASSESLANIQYF. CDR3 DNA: TGCGCCAGCAGTGAGTCGCTAGCGAACATTCAGTACTTC.

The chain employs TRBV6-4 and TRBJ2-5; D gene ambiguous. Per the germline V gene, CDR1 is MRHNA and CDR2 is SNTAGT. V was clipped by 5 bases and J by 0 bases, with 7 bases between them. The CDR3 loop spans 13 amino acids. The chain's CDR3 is CASSPRYQETQYF. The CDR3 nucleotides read TGTGCCAGCAGTCCTCGGTACCAAGAGACCCAGTACTTC.

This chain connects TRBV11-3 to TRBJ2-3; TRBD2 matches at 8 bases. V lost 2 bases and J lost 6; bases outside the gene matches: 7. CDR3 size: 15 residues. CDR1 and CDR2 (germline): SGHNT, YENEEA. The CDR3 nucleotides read TGTGCCAGCAGCTTATACGGGGGGGTTGGGGATACGCAGTATTTT. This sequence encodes CASSLYGGVGDTQYF. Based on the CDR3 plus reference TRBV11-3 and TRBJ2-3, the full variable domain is EAGVVQSPRYKIIEKKQPVAFWCNPISGHNTLYWYLQNLGQGPELLIRYENEEAVDDSQLPKDRFSAERLKGVDSTLKIQPAELGDSAVYLCASSLYGGVGDTQYFGPGTRLTVL.

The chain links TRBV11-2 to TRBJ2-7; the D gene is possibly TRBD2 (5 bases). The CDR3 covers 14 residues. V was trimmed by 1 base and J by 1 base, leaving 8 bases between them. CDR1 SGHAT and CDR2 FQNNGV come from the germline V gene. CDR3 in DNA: TGTGCCAGCAGCTTAGTGGGGAGATCCTACGAGCAGTACTTC. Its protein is CASSLVGRSYEQYF. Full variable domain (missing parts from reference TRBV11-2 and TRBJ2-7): EAGVAQSPRYKIIEKRQSVAFWCNPISGHATLYWYQQILGQGPKLLIQFQNNGVVDDSQLPKDRFSAERLKGVDSTLKIQPAKLEDSAVYLCASSLVGRSYEQYFGPGTRLTVT.

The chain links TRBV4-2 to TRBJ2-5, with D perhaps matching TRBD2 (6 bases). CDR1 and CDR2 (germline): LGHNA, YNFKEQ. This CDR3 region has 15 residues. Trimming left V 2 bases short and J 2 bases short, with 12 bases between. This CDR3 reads CASSQRGGKQETQYF. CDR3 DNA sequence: TGTGCCAGCAGCCAACGTGGAGGGAAACAAGAGACCCAGTACTTC.

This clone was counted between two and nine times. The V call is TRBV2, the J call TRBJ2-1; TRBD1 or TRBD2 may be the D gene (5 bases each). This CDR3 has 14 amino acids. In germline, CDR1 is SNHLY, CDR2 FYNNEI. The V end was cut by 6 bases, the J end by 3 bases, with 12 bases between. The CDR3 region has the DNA TGTGCCAGCAGAGCCGGGACCAACTACAATGAGCAGTTCTTC. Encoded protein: CASRAGTNYNEQFF.

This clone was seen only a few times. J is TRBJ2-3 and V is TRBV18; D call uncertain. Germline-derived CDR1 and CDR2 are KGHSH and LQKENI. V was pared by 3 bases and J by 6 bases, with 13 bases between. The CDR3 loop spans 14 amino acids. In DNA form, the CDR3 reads TGTGCCAGCTCACCTTGGGGTAGTGCCGATACGCAGTATTTT. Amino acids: CASSPWGSADTQYF.

CDR3 DNA: TGTGCCAGCAGCTTAGGGTACAGGCTGAGCAGCGGCACAGATACGCAGTATTTT. This sequence encodes CASSLGYRLSSGTDTQYF. The chain links TRBV7-6 to TRBJ2-3; perhaps TRBD1 as D (5 bases). In germline, CDR1 is SGHVS, CDR2 FNYEAQ. V lost 1 base and J lost 1, with 18 bases in between. The CDR3 loop spans 18 amino acids.

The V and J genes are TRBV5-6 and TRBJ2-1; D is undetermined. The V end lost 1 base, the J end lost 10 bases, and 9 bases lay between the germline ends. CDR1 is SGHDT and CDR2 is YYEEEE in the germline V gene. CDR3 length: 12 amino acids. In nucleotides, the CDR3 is TGTGCCAGCAGCTTGCCTCTGGGAGAGCAGTTCTTC. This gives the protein CASSLPLGEQFF.

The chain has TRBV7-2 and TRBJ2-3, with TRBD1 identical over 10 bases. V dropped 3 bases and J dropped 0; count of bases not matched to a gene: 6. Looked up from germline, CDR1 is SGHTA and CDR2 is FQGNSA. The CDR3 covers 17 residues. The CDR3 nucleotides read TGTGCCAGCAGCTTGACGGTGGACAGGGGGAGCACAGATACGCAGTATTTT. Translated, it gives CASSLTVDRGSTDTQYF.

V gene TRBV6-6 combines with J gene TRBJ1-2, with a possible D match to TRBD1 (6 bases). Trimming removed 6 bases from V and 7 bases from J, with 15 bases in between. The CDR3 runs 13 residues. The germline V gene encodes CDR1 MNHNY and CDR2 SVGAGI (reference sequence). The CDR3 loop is CASSATGFIGYTF. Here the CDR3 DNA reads TGTGCCAGCAGCGCTACAGGGTTCATTGGCTACACCTTC.

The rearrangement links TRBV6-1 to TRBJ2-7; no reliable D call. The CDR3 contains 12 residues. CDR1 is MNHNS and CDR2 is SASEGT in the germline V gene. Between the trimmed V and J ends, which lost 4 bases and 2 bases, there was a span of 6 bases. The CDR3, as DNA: TGTGCCAGCAGTGTTGGCCCCTACGAGCAGTACTTC. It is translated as CASSVGPYEQYF.

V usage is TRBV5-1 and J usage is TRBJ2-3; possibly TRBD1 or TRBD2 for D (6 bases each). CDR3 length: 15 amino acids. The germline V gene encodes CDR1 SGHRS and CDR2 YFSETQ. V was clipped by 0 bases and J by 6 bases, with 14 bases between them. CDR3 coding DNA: TGCGCCAGCAGCTTGGTCGGGGGCCCCCGGGATACGCAGTATTTT. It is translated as CASSLVGGPRDTQYF.

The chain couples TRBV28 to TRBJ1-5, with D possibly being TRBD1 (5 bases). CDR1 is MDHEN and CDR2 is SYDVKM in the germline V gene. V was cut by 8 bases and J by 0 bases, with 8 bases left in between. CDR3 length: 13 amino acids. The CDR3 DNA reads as TGTGCCAGCGGGGGTTATAGCAATCAGCCCCAGCATTTT. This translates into CASGGYSNQPQHF.

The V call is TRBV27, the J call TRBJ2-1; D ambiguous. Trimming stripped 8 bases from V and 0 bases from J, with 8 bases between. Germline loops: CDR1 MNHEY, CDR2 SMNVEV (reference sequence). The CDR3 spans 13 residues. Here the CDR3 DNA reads TGTGCCAGCCGACGGAGCTCCTACAATGAGCAGTTCTTC. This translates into CASRRSSYNEQFF.

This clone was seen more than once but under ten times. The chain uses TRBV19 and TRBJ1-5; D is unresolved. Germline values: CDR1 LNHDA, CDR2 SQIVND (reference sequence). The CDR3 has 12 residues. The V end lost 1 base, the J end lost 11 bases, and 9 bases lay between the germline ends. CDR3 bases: TGTGCCAGTAGTATAGGGGATCGAGCCCAGCATTTT. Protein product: CASSIGDRAQHF.

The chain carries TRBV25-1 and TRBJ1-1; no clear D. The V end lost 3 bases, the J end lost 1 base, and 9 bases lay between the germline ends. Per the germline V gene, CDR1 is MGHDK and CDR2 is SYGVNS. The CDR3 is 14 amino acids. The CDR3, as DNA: TGTGCCAGCAGTGAGGCAGGTTGGAACACTGAAGCTTTCTTT. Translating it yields CASSEAGWNTEAFF.

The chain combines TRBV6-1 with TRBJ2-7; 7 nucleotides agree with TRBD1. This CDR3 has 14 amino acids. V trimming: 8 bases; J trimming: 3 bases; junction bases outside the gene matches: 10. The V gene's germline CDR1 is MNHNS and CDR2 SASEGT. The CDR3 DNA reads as TGTGCCAGCGGCCAACAGGGGAACAACTACGAGCAGTACTTC. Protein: CASGQQGNNYEQYF.

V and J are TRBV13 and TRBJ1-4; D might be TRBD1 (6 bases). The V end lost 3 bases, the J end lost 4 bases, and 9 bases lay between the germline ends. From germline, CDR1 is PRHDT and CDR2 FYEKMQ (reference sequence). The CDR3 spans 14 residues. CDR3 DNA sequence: TGTGCCAGCAGCTTGAGGACAGATAATGAAAAACTGTTTTTT. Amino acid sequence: CASSLRTDNEKLFF.

The CDR3 sequence is CASRTGTGGYNEQFF. For the CDR3, the DNA is TGTGCCAGCAGAACCGGGACAGGGGGGTACAATGAGCAGTTCTTC. The chain has TRBV27 and TRBJ2-1, with TRBD1 matching 11 bases. Trimming took 6 bases from V and 4 from J; bases not matched to a gene: 5. Germline V gene lookup returns CDR1 MNHEY and CDR2 SMNVEV (reference sequence). This CDR3 is 15 amino acids long.

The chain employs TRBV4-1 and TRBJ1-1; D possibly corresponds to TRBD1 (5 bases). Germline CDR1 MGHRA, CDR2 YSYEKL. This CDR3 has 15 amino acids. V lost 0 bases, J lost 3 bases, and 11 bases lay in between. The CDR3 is CASSQDQGSDTEAFF. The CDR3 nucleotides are TGCGCCAGCAGCCAAGACCAGGGATCGGACACTGAAGCTTTCTTT.

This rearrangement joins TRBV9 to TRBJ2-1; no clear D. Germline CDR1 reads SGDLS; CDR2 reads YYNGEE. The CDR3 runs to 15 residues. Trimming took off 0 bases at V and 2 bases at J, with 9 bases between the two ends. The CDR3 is CASSVVGLAYNEQFF. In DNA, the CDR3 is TGTGCCAGCAGCGTAGTTGGGTTAGCCTACAATGAGCAGTTCTTC.